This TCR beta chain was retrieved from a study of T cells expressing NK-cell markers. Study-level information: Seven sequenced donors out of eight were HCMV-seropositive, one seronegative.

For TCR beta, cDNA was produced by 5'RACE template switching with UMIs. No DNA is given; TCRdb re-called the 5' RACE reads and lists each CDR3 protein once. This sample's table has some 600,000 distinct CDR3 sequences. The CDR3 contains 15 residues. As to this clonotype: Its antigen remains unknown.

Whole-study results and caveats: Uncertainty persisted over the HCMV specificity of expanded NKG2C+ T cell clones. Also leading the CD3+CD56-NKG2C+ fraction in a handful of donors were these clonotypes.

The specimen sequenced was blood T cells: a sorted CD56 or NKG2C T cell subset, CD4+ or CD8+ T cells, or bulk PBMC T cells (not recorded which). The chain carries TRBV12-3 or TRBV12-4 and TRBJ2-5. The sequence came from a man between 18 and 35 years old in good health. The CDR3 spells CASRPGTGYQETQYF.